Following are 26 T cell receptor beta chains from one sample sequenced in a study of identical twins. Each CDR3 protein gets one entry after TCRdb re-called the 5' RACE reads with MiXCR. The sample shows a few hundred thousand distinct CDR3 sequences, 9% to 10% of them seen only once. These data were also filed under a second study, of yellow fever vaccine responses in identical twins.

Sequencing was done on a sample of PBMCs. These receptors all come from a woman between 18 and 29 years old in good health.

The table lists this clonotype with many counts. CDR3 amino acids: CASSYGDNEQFF. For the CDR3, the DNA is TGTGCCAGCAGTTACGGAGACAATGAGCAGTTCTTC. The V gene is TRBV6-2 or TRBV6-3, the J gene TRBJ2-1, with D unresolved. The germline V gene has CDR1 MNHEY and CDR2 SVGEGT. Trimming shortened V by 2 bases and J by 5 bases, and 4 bases separated the two germline ends. The CDR3 has 12 residues.

This clonotype came up a few times. This chain links TRBV20-1 with TRBJ1-2; D is undetermined. This CDR3 has 13 amino acids. Germline V gene lookup returns CDR1 DFQATT and CDR2 SNEGSKA (reference sequence). The ends were cut back, 5 bases at V and 2 bases at J, with 12 bases in the middle. The CDR3 DNA reads as TGCAGTGCTCGACCCGACGTAAACTATGGCTACACCTTC. Protein product: CSARPDVNYGYTF.

The chain employs TRBV29-1 and TRBJ2-2; D gene unclear. This CDR3 contains 11 residues. From germline, CDR1 is SQVTM and CDR2 ANQGSEA. Trimming cost V 7 bases and J 2 bases, with 5 bases left between them. CDR3 in DNA: TGCAGCGCTGTAAACACCGGGGAGCTGTTTTTT. Translation: CSAVNTGELFF.

This clonotype was observed once. The genes are TRBV3-1 and TRBJ2-4, with 13 bases that match TRBD2. From germline, CDR1 is LGHDT and CDR2 YNNKEL (reference sequence). The CDR3 runs to 18 residues. With V trimmed by 11 bases and J by 1 base, 14 bases remained unmatched. This CDR3 reads CACSTGLAGVGAKNIQYF. CDR3 DNA: TGTGCCTGCTCCACCGGACTAGCGGGAGTGGGGGCCAAAAACATTCAGTACTTC.

The sample holds many counts of this clonotype. V and J are TRBV9 and TRBJ2-1; the D gene is possibly TRBD2 (6 bases). With 0 bases removed from V and 4 bases from J, the gap between germline ends came to 8 bases. Germline CDR1 reads SGDLS; CDR2 reads YYNGEE. The CDR3 extends over 14 amino acids. CDR3 bases: TGTGCCAGCAGCGTAGCGGAGGGGTACAATGAGCAGTTCTTC. Its protein product is CASSVAEGYNEQFF.

This clonotype was counted between two and nine times. J is TRBJ2-1 and V is TRBV20-1; 9 nucleotides agree with TRBD1. This CDR3 has 12 residues. Germline CDR1 is DFQATT and CDR2 is SNEGSKA (reference sequence). The V and J ends lost 7 bases and 7 bases, in that order; junction bases with no gene match: 5. CDR3 bases: TGCAGTGGGGGACAGGGTATGAATGAGCAGTTCTTC. Encoded protein: CSGGQGMNEQFF.

In nucleotides, the CDR3 is TGTGCCAGCATGGGGGAGGCACTCTCGGAGGAGACCCAGTACTTC. This encodes CASMGEALSEETQYF. This chain links TRBV6-1 with TRBJ2-5, with D possibly being TRBD2 (6 bases). Trimming shortened V by 7 bases and J by 5 bases, and 20 bases separated the two germline ends. Germline V gene lookup returns CDR1 MNHNS and CDR2 SASEGT. The CDR3 consists of 15 residues.

This clonotype was picked up a small number of times. The chain has TRBV6-2 or TRBV6-3 and TRBJ2-2; D not resolved. V lost 10 bases, J lost 1 base, and 16 bases lay in between. The CDR3 extends over 15 amino acids. Germline-derived CDR1 and CDR2 are MNHEY and SVGEGT. The CDR3 loop reads CATLQPRMNTGELFF. The CDR3 DNA sequence: TGTGCCACCTTACAACCTCGCATGAACACCGGGGAGCTGTTTTTT.

Notes on this clonotype: This may come from a read error, since a much larger clone is one base off. CDR3 sequence (DNA): TGTGCCAGCACCCCGCCGGGACTAGCGGGAGGGTCGGGAGAGACCCAGTACTTC. Its translation is CASTPPGLAGGSGETQYF. The chain links TRBV7-8 to TRBJ2-5; 16 nucleotides agree with TRBD2. Germline V CDR1 and CDR2: SGHVS, FQNEAQ. The CDR3 spans 18 residues. The J segment lost 4 bases and the V segment lost 7 bases, leaving 12 bases of the junction unmatched.

This clonotype turned up a few times. The chain recombines TRBV11-2 with TRBJ2-3; 11 positions match TRBD2. CDR3 length: 19 amino acids. V trimming: 3 bases; J trimming: 0 bases; junction bases outside the gene matches: 11. The V gene's germline CDR1 is SGHAT and CDR2 FQNNGV. In DNA, the CDR3 is TGTGCCAGCAGCTTCCCTAGCGGGAGGCCCCGGGGAAGCACAGATACGCAGTATTTT. Amino acids: CASSFPSGRPRGSTDTQYF.

This chain connects TRBV18 to TRBJ2-5, with 14 positions matching TRBD2. V dropped 5 bases and J dropped 7; count of bases not matched to a gene: 6. This CDR3 has 15 amino acids. CDR1 and CDR2 from the germline V gene are KGHSH and LQKENI. The CDR3 nucleotides are TGTGCCAGCTCAAGGGGACTAGCGGGAGACCGGACCCAGTACTTC. Translation gives CASSRGLAGDRTQYF.

This clonotype was seen at least ten times. J is TRBJ2-3 and V is TRBV7-2, with D tentatively TRBD1 (6 bases). Germline V lookup: CDR1 SGHTA, CDR2 FQGNSA. The CDR3 is 15 amino acids. Trimming pared 8 bases from V and 2 bases from J, leaving 17 bases between. The CDR3 sequence: CASSERGSFTDTQYF. CDR3 nucleotides: TGTGCCAGCTCCGAGAGGGGGAGCTTCACAGATACGCAGTATTTT. Based on the CDR3 plus reference TRBV7-2 and TRBJ2-3, the full variable domain is GAGVSQSPSNKVTEKGKDVELRCDPISGHTALYWYRQSLGQGLEFLIYFQGNSAPDKSGLPSDRFSAERTGGSVSTLTIQRTQQEDSAVYLCASSERGSFTDTQYFGPGTRLTVL.

This clonotype was observed a handful of times. The chain is built from TRBV10-2 and TRBJ1-1; D remains unclear. Trimming removed 2 bases from V and 3 bases from J, with 7 bases in between. CDR3 size: 13 residues. CDR1 and CDR2 from the germline V gene are WSHSY and SAAADI. The CDR3 DNA follows: TGCGCCAGCAGTGAGATCGGGGACACTGAAGCTTTCTTT. Translated: CASSEIGDTEAFF.

The J gene is TRBJ2-7, the V gene TRBV5-1; the match to TRBD2 covers 11 bases. V was pared by 0 bases and J by 6 bases, with 8 bases of the junction left unmatched. This CDR3 is 16 amino acids long. Germline lookup yields CDR1 SGHRS and CDR2 YFSETQ. CDR3 coding DNA: TGCGCCAGCAGCTTGGAAGGCGGTACTAGCGGGGGCGAGCAGTACTTC. Translation: CASSLEGGTSGGEQYF.

This clonotype came up many times. The chain uses TRBV20-1 and TRBJ1-2, with D uncertain. The germline V gene encodes CDR1 DFQATT and CDR2 SNEGSKA (reference sequence). The ends were cut back, 0 bases at V and 4 bases at J, with 6 bases in the middle. The CDR3 loop spans 12 amino acids. The CDR3 protein is CSARDQVYGYTF. The CDR3 DNA follows: TGCAGTGCTAGAGATCAGGTCTATGGCTACACCTTC.

This clonotype was detected many times. The chain recombines TRBV13 with TRBJ2-1; 7 bases are a match to TRBD2. J gave up 10 bases and V 5 bases, and 2 bases lay outside the gene matches. The CDR3 consists of 11 residues. Per the germline V gene, CDR1 is PRHDT and CDR2 is FYEKMQ (reference sequence). The CDR3 reads CASSEGGEQFF. The CDR3 DNA is TGTGCCAGCAGCGAGGGAGGGGAGCAGTTCTTC.

The chain joins TRBV7-3 to TRBJ1-1; perhaps TRBD1 as D (5 bases). CDR1 is SGHTA, CDR2 FQGTGA, per germline. V lost 3 bases, J lost 6 bases, and 14 bases lay in between. CDR3 length: 14 amino acids. The CDR3 protein is CASSLEKGASEAFF. In DNA form, the CDR3 reads TGTGCCAGCAGCTTGGAGAAAGGGGCCTCTGAAGCTTTCTTT.

This clonotype was seen many times. The DNA of the CDR3 is TGTGCCAGCAGCTTTCCACAGGGTTACGAGCAGTACTTC. Its translation is CASSFPQGYEQYF. The rearrangement joins TRBV7-9 to TRBJ2-7; D possibly corresponds to TRBD1 (6 bases). The V gene's germline CDR1 is SEHNR and CDR2 FQNEAQ (reference sequence). Deletions cut 3 bases from V and 4 bases from J, with 10 bases between. The CDR3 is 13 amino acids. Looking up the rest from reference TRBV7-9 and TRBJ2-7 gives the full variable domain: DTGVSQNPRHKITKRGQNVTFRCDPISEHNRLYWYRQTLGQGPEFLTYFQNEAQLEKSRLLSDRFSAERPKGSFSTLEIQRTEQGDSAMYLCASSFPQGYEQYFGPGTRLTVT.

The table lists this clonotype with a few counts. The chain joins TRBV29-1 to TRBJ2-3; possibly TRBD1 for D (6 bases). This CDR3 is built from 13 residues. The germline V gene has CDR1 SQVTM and CDR2 ANQGSEA. The V gene lost 4 bases and the J gene lost 4 bases, with 12 bases spanning the gap. The CDR3 region has the DNA TGCAGCGTTGGGACAGCCGGCCCAGATACGCAGTATTTT. Its translation is CSVGTAGPDTQYF.

This clonotype showed up just a few times. The V gene is TRBV10-3, the J gene TRBJ2-5; D not certain. Germline assignment: CDR1 ENHRY and CDR2 SYGVKD. This CDR3 is 12 amino acids long. V shed 10 bases and J shed 1 base, with 10 bases lying between them. CDR3 sequence: CARAGFQETQYF. The CDR3, as DNA: TGTGCCAGGGCCGGCTTCCAAGAGACCCAGTACTTC.

This clonotype was picked up a small number of times. The chain combines TRBV10-1 with TRBJ2-3; 7 nucleotides line up with TRBD1. Germline CDR1 reads WNHNN; CDR2 reads SYGVQD (reference sequence). V was pared by 0 bases and J by 0 bases, with 3 bases of the junction left unmatched. CDR3 length: 16 amino acids. The CDR3 region has the DNA TGCGCCAGCAGTGAGTCGGGGACAGCTAGCACAGATACGCAGTATTTT. Amino acids: CASSESGTASTDTQYF.

This clonotype came up a few times. The gene calls are TRBV9 and TRBJ2-5; 12 bases map to TRBD2. The CDR3 extends over 17 amino acids. The germline CDR1 and CDR2 sequences are SGDLS and YYNGEE. V was pared by 0 bases and J by 1 base, with 4 bases of the junction left unmatched. The CDR3 reads CASSVDTSGGLQETQYF. In DNA form, the CDR3 reads TGTGCCAGCAGCGTAGATACTAGCGGGGGGCTCCAAGAGACCCAGTACTTC.

There are many counts of this clonotype. The rearrangement joins TRBV25-1 to TRBJ2-7, with a tentative D call TRBD2 (6 bases). This CDR3 has 14 amino acids. V was shortened by 2 bases and J by 0 bases, with 8 bases between the two germline ends. Germline V lookup: CDR1 MGHDK, CDR2 SYGVNS. CDR3 residues: CASSEGGRSYEQYF. CDR3 sequence (DNA): TGTGCCAGCAGTGAAGGAGGGCGCTCCTACGAGCAGTACTTC.

This clonotype has ten or more counts. The rearrangement uses TRBV29-1 and TRBJ2-1, with TRBD1 as a possible D gene (5 bases). This CDR3 spans 14 amino acids. Germline CDR1 SQVTM, CDR2 ANQGSEA. V lost 7 bases to trimming and J lost 2 bases, with 15 bases between them. This chain's CDR3 is CSAAAGKAYNEQFF. The DNA of the CDR3 is TGCAGCGCCGCGGCAGGGAAAGCCTACAATGAGCAGTTCTTC.

This chain uses TRBV5-1 with TRBJ2-7, with 16 positions matching TRBD2. J gave up 9 bases and V 4 bases, and 7 bases lay outside the gene matches. Germline lookup yields CDR1 SGHRS and CDR2 YFSETQ. The CDR3 loop spans 15 amino acids. CDR3 DNA sequence: TGCGCCAGCAGCACAGGGACTAGCGGGGGGGCCGGGCAGTACTTC. It specifies CASSTGTSGGAGQYF.

This clonotype turned up a few times. This chain connects TRBV27 to TRBJ1-4; D gene uncertain. Per the germline V gene, CDR1 is MNHEY and CDR2 is SMNVEV (reference sequence). CDR3 length: 16 residues. V was pared by 5 bases and J by 0 bases, with 13 bases between. CDR3 coding DNA: TGTGCCAGCAGTCCCACCGGTAGAACAACTAATGAAAAACTGTTTTTT. Its translation: CASSPTGRTTNEKLFF. Full variable domain (missing parts from reference TRBV27 and TRBJ1-4): EAQVTQNPRYLITVTGKKLTVTCSQNMNHEYMSWYRQDPGLGLRQIYYSMNVEVTDKGDVPEGYKVSRKEKRNFPLILESPSPNQTSLYFCASSPTGRTTNEKLFFGSGTQLSVL.